The clone carrying this TCR beta chain is a singleton in its sample. This entry is derived from a study of blood T cell repertoires in COVID-19. Whole-study context: Acute and convalescent COVID-19 samples came from the United States, Italy and Spain. PBMCs, B-cell-depleted T cells, or T cells were the source of the cDNA or gDNA that made up the material.

The germline CDR1 and CDR2 sequences are SQVTM and ANQGSEA. V lost 6 bases and J lost 7, with 15 bases in between. The CDR3 length is 12 residues. Authors' processing steps: Amplifying reference gene primers gave estimates of nucleated cell counts. Assay used: immunoSEQ multiplex PCR; TCRdb lists only in-frame clones, some missing. That table is the source of V, J and clone size, and D and trimming were worked out from the DNA. Seen here are about 200,000 clones, over 75% observed once, and the top ten hold over 15%. Sample: peripheral blood. V and J are TRBV29-1 and TRBJ2-5; D is uncertain. This clonotype was sampled from a person aged 70 to 85 with COVID-19, enrolled during active disease. CDR3 sequence: CSVGDERGTQYF. CDR3 DNA sequence: TGCAGCGTGGGCGATGAGCGTGGGACCCAGTACTTC.